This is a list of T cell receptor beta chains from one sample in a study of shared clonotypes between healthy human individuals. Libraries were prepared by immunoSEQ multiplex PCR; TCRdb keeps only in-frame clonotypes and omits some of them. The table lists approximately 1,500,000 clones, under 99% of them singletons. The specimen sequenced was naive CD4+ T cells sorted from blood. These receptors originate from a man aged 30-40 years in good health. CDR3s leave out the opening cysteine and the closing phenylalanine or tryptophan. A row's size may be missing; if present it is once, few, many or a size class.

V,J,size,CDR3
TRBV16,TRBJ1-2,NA,ASSQSRGESGYT
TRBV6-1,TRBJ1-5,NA,ASSWGGGNQPQH
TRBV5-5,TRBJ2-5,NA,ASSPAEGRKETQY
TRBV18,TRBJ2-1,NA,ASSFDQTEQF
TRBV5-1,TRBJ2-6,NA,ASSLEGPSSGANVLT
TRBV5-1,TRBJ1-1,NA,ASSFADRVTEAF
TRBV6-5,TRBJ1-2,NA,ASSRPGSPYGYT
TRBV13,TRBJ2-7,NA,ASSLGPAGGPYEQY
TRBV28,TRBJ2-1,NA,ASSSAATGLGEQF
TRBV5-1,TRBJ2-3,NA,ASSLTRQGGRISTDTQY
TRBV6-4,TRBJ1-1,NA,ASRVDRAATEAF
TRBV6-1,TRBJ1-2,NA,ASSERVGSYGYT
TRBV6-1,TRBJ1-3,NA,ASSETGDGNTIY
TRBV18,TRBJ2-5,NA,ASGQGETQY
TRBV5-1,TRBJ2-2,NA,ASSVTGGSNTGELF
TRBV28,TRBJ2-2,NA,ASSPWDRFTGELF
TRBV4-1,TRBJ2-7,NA,ASSPGRLGEQY
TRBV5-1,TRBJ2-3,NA,ASRPPLAGSTDTQY
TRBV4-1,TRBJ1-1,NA,ASSNREGGGTEAF
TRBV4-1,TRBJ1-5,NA,ASSQESGQRGQPQH
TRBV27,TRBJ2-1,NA,ASSFIRGQGAAYNEQF
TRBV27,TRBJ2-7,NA,ASSAASGRTYEQY
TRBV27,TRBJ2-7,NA,ASSSLTGLAGVLFEQY
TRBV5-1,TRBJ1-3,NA,ASSLGTASGNTIY
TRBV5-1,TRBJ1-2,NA,ASSPRQGLNYGYT
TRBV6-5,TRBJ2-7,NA,ASSQRGRYEQY
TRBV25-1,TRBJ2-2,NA,ASSETGDGELF
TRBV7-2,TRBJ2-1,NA,ASTFLGGTYNEQF
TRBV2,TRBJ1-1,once,ASRARAMNTEAF
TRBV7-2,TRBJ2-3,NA,ASSARQGSDTQY
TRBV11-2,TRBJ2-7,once,ASSFGTGSYEQY
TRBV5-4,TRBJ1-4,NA,ASSQDIGVNEKLF
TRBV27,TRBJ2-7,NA,ASSLGLAYEQY
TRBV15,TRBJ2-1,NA,ATSRFTTAGEQF
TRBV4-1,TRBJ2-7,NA,ASSQKIYYEQY
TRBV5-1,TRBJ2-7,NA,ASSPRFGQSYEQY
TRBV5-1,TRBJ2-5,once,ASSSTRLAGGPGDQY
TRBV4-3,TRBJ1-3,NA,ASSQDSDNTIY
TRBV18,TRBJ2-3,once,ASSPKNTQY
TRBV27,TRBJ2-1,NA,ATPRGPNGEQF